This TCR beta chain emerged from a study of chemoradiotherapy in HPV16-positive cancers. Across the whole study: Functional T-cell assays on a couple of HPV16-positive patients' cells defined candidate HPV-specific clones and common TCR motifs.

Study-level results: Non-HPV-specific T cells did not expand in tumors during treatment, whereas candidate HPV-specific clones and E7-related motifs did.

This clone appeared a single time. The antigen is not known. The repertoire was sequenced with immunoSEQ multiplex PCR; TCRdb's copy has only in-frame clones and lacks some. The table includes approximately 4,200 clones, approximately 84% detected once. CDR1 and CDR2 from the germline V gene are MDHEN and SYDVKM. CDR3 length: 11 amino acids. V was clipped by 5 bases and J by 13 bases; unmatched bases: 7. The sample in question was tumor tissue, obtained from a patient who underwent chemoradiotherapy. The TCR comes from a human donor with HPV-associated anogenital cancer. V and J are TRBV28 and TRBJ1-2; 7 bases match TRBD1. CDR3 sequence: CASSQQGRATF. Written as DNA, the CDR3 is TGTGCCAGCAGTCAACAGGGGCGCGCCACCTTC.